This T cell receptor (gamma chain) was profiled in a study of γδ T cells in repeated Plasmodium falciparum infection. Study-level information: Over roughly 640 days, donors received four mosquito-bite P. falciparum NF54 infections. General study results and limits: Malian children's Vdelta2-negative repertoires appeared more expanded and less diverse than Australians'.

Note on this clone: Its antigen is not known. TCRdb has a much larger clone's protein, which differs at residue 8 from the translation of this DNA, likely because of a read error; what is shown is the protein translated from the DNA.

Both TRG and TRD chains were sequenced from each sorted sample. TCRdb reprocessed the multiplex PCR reads using CATT. This repertoire shows 25,000 to 35,000 gamma-chain clones, around 1.4% found once; its top ten account for approximately 20%. Flow sorting of PBMC yielded separate Vgamma9/Vdelta2+ and Vdelta2-negative gammadelta T cell populations for bulk repertoire analysis. V dropped 0 bases and J dropped 3; count of bases not matched to a gene: 13. This CDR3 is 18 amino acids long. CDR1 and CDR2 (germline): EGSNGY, YDSYNSKV. The chain couples TRGV2 to TRGJP2. The J gene is absent in TCRdb and was assigned here via DNA matching to germline. This receptor was identified in a pool of human donors (malaria-infected and uninfected, not separated). The sequencing input was gamma-delta T cells from blood. This CDR3 reads CATWDGPSSRGSDWIKTF. CDR3 nucleotide sequence: TGTGCCACCTGGGACGGGCCCAGCTCGCGCGGTAGTGATTGGATCAAGACGTTT.